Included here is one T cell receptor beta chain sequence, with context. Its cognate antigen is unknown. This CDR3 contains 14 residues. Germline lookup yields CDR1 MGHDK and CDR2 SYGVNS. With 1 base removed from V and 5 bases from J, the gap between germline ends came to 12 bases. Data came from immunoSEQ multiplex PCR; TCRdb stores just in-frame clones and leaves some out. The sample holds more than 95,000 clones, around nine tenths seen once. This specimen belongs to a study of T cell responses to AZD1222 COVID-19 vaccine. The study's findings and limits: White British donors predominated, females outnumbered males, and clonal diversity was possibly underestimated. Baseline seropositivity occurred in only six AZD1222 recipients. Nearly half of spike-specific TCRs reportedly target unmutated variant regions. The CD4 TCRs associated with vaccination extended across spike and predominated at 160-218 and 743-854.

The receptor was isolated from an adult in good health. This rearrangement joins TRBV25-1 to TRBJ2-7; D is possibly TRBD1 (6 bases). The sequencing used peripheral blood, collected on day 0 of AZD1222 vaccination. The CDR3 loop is CASSEFDSGDEQYF. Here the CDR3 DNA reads TGTGCCAGCAGTGAATTCGACTCAGGGGACGAGCAGTACTTC.